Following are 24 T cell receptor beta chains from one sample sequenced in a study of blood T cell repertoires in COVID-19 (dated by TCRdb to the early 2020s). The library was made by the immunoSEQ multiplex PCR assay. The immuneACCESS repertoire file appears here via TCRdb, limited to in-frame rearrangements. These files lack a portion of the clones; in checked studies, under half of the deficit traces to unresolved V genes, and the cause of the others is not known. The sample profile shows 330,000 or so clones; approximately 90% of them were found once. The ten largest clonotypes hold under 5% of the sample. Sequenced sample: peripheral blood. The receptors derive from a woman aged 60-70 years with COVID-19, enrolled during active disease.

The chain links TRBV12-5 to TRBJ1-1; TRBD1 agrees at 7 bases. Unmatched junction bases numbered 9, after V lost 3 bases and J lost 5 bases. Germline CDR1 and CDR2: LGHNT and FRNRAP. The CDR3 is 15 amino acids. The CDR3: CASGLVEGAVTEAFF. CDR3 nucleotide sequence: TGTGCTAGTGGTTTAGTCGAGGGGGCTGTTACTGAAGCTTTCTTT.

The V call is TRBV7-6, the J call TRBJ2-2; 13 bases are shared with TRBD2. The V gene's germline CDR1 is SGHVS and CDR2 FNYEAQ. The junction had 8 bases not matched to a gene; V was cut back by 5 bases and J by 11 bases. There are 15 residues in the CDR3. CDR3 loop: CASSILAGGPSELFF. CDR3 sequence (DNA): TGTGCCAGCAGCATACTAGCGGGGGGGCCCTCTGAGCTGTTTTTT.

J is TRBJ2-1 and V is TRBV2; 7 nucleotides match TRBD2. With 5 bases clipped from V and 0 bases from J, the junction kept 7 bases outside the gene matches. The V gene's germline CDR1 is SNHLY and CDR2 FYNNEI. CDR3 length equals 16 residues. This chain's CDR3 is CASSRTGGSSYNEQFF. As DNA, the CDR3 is TGTGCCAGCAGTCGAACTGGCGGGAGCTCCTACAATGAGCAGTTCTTC.

The CDR3 here is CASSPPGQGKYEQYF. CDR3 in DNA: TGTGCCAGCTCACCACCGGGACAGGGGAAATACGAGCAGTACTTC. The chain couples TRBV18 to TRBJ2-7, with TRBD1 matching over 10 bases. V shed 0 bases, J shed 4 bases, and the junction held 3 bases outside the gene matches. This CDR3 contains 15 residues. From germline, CDR1 is KGHSH and CDR2 LQKENI.

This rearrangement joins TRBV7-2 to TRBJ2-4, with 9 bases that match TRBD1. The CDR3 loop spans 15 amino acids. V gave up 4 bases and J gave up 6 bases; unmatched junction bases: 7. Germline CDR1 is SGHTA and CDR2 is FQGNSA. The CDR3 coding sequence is TGTGCCAGCAGCTACACATCGGGACAGGGAAACATTCAGTACTTC. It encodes CASSYTSGQGNIQYF. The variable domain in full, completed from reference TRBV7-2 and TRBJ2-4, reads GAGVSQSPSNKVTEKGKDVELRCDPISGHTALYWYRQSLGQGLEFLIYFQGNSAPDKSGLPSDRFSAERTGGSVSTLTIQRTQQEDSAVYLCASSYTSGQGNIQYFGAGTRLSVL.

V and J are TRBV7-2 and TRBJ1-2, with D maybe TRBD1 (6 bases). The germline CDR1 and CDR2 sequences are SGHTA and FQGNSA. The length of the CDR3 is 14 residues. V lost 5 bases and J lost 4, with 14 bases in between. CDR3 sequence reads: CASSPSGHSYGYTF. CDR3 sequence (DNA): TGTGCCAGCAGCCCGTCGGGACATAGCTATGGCTACACCTTC.

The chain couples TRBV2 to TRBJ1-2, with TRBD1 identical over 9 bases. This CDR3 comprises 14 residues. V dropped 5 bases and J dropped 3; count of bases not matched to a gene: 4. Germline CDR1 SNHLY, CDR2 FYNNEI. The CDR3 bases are TGTGCCAGCAGTCCGGGACAGGGTGACTATGGCTACACCTTC. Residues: CASSPGQGDYGYTF.

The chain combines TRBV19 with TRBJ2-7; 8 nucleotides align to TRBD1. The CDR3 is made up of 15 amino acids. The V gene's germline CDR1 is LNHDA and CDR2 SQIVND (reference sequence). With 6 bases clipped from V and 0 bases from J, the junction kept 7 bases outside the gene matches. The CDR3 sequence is CASSPGTGSSYEQYF. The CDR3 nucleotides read TGTGCCAGTAGCCCAGGGACAGGCAGCTCCTACGAGCAGTACTTC.

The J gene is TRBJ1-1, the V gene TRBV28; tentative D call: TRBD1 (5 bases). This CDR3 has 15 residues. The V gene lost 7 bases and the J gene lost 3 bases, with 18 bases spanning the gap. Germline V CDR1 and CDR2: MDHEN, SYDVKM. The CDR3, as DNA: TGTGCCAGCATTGTCGGGGGTCACCCATACACTGAAGCTTTCTTT. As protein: CASIVGGHPYTEAFF.

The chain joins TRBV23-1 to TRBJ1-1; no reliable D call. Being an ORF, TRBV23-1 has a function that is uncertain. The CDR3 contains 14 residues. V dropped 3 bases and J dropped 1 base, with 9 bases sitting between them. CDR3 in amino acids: CASSQGRANTEAFF. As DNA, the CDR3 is TGCGCCAGCAGTCAGGGCAGAGCGAACACTGAAGCTTTCTTT.

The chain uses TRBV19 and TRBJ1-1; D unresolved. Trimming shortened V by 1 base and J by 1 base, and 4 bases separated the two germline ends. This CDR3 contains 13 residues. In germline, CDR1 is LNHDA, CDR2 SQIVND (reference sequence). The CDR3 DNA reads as TGTGCCAGTAGTATAGTAGAGAACACTGAAGCTTTCTTT. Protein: CASSIVENTEAFF.

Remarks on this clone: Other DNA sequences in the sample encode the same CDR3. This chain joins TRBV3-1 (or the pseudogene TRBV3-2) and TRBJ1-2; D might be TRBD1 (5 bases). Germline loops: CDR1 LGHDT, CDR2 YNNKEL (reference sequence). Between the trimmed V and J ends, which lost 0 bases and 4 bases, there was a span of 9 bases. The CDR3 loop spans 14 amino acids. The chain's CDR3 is CASSQDWQGYGYTF. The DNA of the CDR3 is TGTGCCAGCAGCCAAGATTGGCAGGGCTATGGCTACACCTTC.

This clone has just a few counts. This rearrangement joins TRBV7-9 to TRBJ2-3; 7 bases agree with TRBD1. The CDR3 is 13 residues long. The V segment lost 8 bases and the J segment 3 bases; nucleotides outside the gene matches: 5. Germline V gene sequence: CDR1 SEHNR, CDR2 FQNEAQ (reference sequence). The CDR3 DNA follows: TGTGCCAGCCAGACAGGGACGACAGATACGCAGTATTTT. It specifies CASQTGTTDTQYF.

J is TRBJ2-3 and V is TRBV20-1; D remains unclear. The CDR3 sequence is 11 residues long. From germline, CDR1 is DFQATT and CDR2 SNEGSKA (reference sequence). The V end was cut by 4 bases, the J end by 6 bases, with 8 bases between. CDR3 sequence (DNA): TGCAGTGCTATGTCTCGGGATACGCAGTATTTT. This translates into CSAMSRDTQYF.

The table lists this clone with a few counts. In DNA form, the CDR3 reads TGCGCCAGCAGCCCACGGACTAGCGGGGGGTCTGGGGCCAACGTCCTGACTTTC. This gives the protein CASSPRTSGGSGANVLTF. The rearrangement joins TRBV5-1 to TRBJ2-6, with 14 bases identical to TRBD2. This CDR3 contains 18 residues. V lost 4 bases to trimming and J lost 1 base; unmatched junction nucleotides: 4. Germline V gene lookup returns CDR1 SGHRS and CDR2 YFSETQ.

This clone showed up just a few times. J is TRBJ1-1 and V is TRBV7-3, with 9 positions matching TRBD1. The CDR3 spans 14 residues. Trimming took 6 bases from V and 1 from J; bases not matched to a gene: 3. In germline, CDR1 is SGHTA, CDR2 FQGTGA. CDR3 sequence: CASRATGGNTEAFF. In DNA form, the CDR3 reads TGTGCCAGCAGGGCGACAGGGGGGAACACTGAAGCTTTCTTT.

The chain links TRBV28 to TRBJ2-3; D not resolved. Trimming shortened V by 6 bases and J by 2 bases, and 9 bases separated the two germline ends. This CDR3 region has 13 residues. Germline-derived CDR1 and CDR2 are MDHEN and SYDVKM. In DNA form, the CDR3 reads TGTGCCAGCAGGAGACATCACACAGATACGCAGTATTTT. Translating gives CASRRHHTDTQYF.

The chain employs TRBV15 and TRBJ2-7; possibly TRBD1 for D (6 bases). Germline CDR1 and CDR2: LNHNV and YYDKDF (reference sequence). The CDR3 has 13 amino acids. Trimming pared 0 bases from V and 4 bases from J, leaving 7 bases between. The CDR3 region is CATSRDRGYEQYF. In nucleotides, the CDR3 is TGTGCCACCAGCAGAGACAGGGGTTACGAGCAGTACTTC.

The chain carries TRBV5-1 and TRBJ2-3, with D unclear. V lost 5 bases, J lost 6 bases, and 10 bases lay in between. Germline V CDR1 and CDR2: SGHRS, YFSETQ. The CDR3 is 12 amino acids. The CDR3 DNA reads TGCGCCAGCAGTCACTCCGGGGATACGCAGTATTTT. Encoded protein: CASSHSGDTQYF.

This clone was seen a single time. CDR3 coding DNA: TGTGCCAGCAGTGGACAGGGGCCCCAGCATTTT. Encoded protein: CASSGQGPQHF. The J gene is TRBJ1-5, the V gene TRBV2; 7 bases map to TRBD1. V gave up 4 bases and J gave up 9 bases; unmatched junction bases: 0. The CDR3 spans 11 residues. Germline V lookup: CDR1 SNHLY, CDR2 FYNNEI.

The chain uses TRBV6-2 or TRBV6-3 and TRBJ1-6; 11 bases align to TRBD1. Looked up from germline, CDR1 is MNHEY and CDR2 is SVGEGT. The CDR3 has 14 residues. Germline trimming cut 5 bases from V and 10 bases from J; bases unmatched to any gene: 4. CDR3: CASSDGQGASPLHF. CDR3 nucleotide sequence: TGTGCCAGCAGTGACGGACAGGGGGCATCACCCCTCCACTTT.

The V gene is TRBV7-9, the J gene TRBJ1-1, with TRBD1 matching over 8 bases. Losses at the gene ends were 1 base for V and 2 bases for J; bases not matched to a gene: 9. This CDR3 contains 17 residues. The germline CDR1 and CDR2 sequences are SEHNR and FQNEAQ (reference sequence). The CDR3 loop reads CASSLDFQGARNTEAFF. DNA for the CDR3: TGTGCCAGCAGCTTAGACTTCCAGGGGGCGCGCAACACTGAAGCTTTCTTT.

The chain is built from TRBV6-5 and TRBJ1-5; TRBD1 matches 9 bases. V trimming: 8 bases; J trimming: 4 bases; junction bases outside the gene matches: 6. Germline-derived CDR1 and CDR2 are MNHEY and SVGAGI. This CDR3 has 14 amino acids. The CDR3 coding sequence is TGTGCCAGCGTCCGGACAGGGGCGAATCAGCCCCAGCATTTT. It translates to CASVRTGANQPQHF.

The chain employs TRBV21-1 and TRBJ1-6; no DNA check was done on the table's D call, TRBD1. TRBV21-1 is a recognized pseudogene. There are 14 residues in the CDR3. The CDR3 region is CASSRQGGGSPLHF. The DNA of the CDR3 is TGTGCCAGCAGCAGACAGGGGGGGGGTTCACCCCTCCACTTT.